The T cell receptor (beta chain) under discussion was sequenced for a study of early T cells in non-severe SARS-CoV-2 infection. This clonotype was counted many times. CDR1 is SGHTA, CDR2 FQGTGA, per germline. V lost 0 bases, J lost 0 bases, and 14 bases lay in between. There are 17 residues in the CDR3. Each CDR3 protein gets one entry after TCRdb re-called the 5' RACE reads with MiXCR. In the table there are 80,000 or so distinct CDR3 sequences, around an eighth of which are singletons. The sequencing sample was made of whole blood. The chain joins TRBV7-3 to TRBJ1-1; weak D call: TRBD1 (5 bases). This TCR was recovered from an adult who was a healthcare worker with PCR-confirmed SARS-CoV-2 infection or an uninfected control (not recorded which). The CDR3 sequence: CASSLTPQGRLNTEAFF. CDR3 sequence (DNA): TGTGCCAGCAGCTTAACCCCGCAGGGACGTTTGAACACTGAAGCTTTCTTT.